The 10 T cell receptor beta chains below come from one sample, sequenced in a study of early stage breast cancer tumors. Libraries were prepared by immunoSEQ multiplex PCR; TCRdb keeps only in-frame clonotypes and omits some of them. The sample comprises tens of thousands of clones, roughly 72% of which are singletons, and 6.5% to 8% rests with the top ten. What was sequenced was blood. These receptors all come from a person in their sixties with breast cancer.

The CDR3 loop reads CASSPGGGNTIYF. CDR3 DNA sequence: TGTGCCAGCAGTCCCGGGGGTGGAAACACCATATATTTT. The V call is TRBV27, the J call TRBJ1-3; tentative D call: TRBD1 (5 bases). CDR3 length: 13 residues. Trimming took 5 bases from V and 3 from J, leaving 8 bases between them. The V gene's germline CDR1 is MNHEY and CDR2 SMNVEV (reference sequence).

There are a few counts of this clone. V usage is TRBV5-5 and J usage is TRBJ1-5, with unresolved D. Looked up from germline, CDR1 is SGHKS and CDR2 is YYEKEE (reference sequence). CDR3 size: 15 residues. Trimming shortened V by 0 bases and J by 4 bases, and 11 bases separated the two germline ends. The DNA for the CDR3 is TGTGCCAGCAGCTTGGAGTATGGCAGAAATCAGCCCCAGCATTTT. It yields the protein CASSLEYGRNQPQHF.

The chain uses TRBV7-6 and TRBJ2-1; TRBD2 matches at 10 bases. CDR1 and CDR2 (germline): SGHVS, FNYEAQ. V shed 6 bases and J 0 bases; nucleotides not matched to a gene: 5. The CDR3 length is 16 residues. For the CDR3, the DNA is TGTGCCAGCAGACCACTAGCGGGAAGCTCCTACAATGAGCAGTTCTTC. This encodes CASRPLAGSSYNEQFF.

The rearrangement joins TRBV10-2 to TRBJ2-7, with 7 bases aligning to TRBD2. The germline V gene encodes CDR1 WSHSY and CDR2 SAAADI. The junction had 2 bases not matched to a gene; V was cut back by 3 bases and J by 0 bases. This CDR3 has 14 amino acids. The CDR3: CASSDGGSSYEQYF. CDR3 DNA: TGCGCCAGCAGTGACGGCGGGAGCTCCTACGAGCAGTACTTC.

The rearrangement joins TRBV7-3 to TRBJ1-2; TRBD1 might be the D (5 bases). The length of the CDR3 is 13 residues. CDR1 and CDR2 (germline): SGHTA, FQGTGA. The V end was cut by 2 bases, the J end by 8 bases, with 12 bases between. The CDR3 DNA is TGTGCCAGCAGCTTACAGGGAAAAGGGGGCTACACCTTC. Its translation: CASSLQGKGGYTF.

This clone was seen just once. J is TRBJ1-1 and V is TRBV30; D call uncertain. The V and J ends lost 3 bases and 0 bases respectively, with 17 bases between them. Germline-derived CDR1 and CDR2 are GTSNPN and SVGIG (reference sequence). The CDR3 totals 16 residues. CDR3 residues: CAWRPTVSLMNTEAFF. As DNA, the CDR3 is TGTGCCTGGAGACCCACCGTCAGCCTCATGAACACTGAAGCTTTCTTT.

V usage is TRBV4-1 and J usage is TRBJ2-5; the D is unclear. The germline CDR1 and CDR2 sequences are MGHRA and YSYEKL. The CDR3 has 12 amino acids. The V end was cut by 0 bases, the J end by 5 bases, with 4 bases between. CDR3 nucleotides: TGCGCCAGCAGCCAAGATTTCGAGACCCAGTACTTC. This codes for CASSQDFETQYF.

This clone was seen only a few times. V and J are TRBV7-2 and TRBJ1-2, with D uncertain. The CDR3 runs to 12 residues. With 5 bases removed from V and 8 bases from J, the gap between germline ends came to 12 bases. Germline values: CDR1 SGHTA, CDR2 FQGNSA. The CDR3 loop reads CASSPFGRGYTF. CDR3 nucleotides: TGTGCCAGCAGCCCCTTCGGCAGAGGCTACACCTTC.

The V gene is TRBV27, the J gene TRBJ1-2; no definite D call. The V gene's germline CDR1 is MNHEY and CDR2 SMNVEV (reference sequence). Trimming left V 6 bases short and J 1 base short, with 12 bases between. The CDR3 covers 14 residues. The CDR3 reads CASSPRIFNYGYTF. The CDR3, as DNA: TGTGCCAGCAGCCCGCGGATATTTAACTATGGCTACACCTTC.

This clone occurred once. The chain employs TRBV5-1 and TRBJ2-2; 7 bases are a match to TRBD1. The V gene's germline CDR1 is SGHRS and CDR2 YFSETQ. The CDR3 consists of 17 residues. V lost 4 bases and J lost 3; bases outside the gene matches: 12. The CDR3: CASSLPRQGPYTGELFF. Here the CDR3 DNA reads TGCGCCAGCAGCCTGCCCCGACAGGGACCCTACACCGGGGAGCTGTTTTTT.